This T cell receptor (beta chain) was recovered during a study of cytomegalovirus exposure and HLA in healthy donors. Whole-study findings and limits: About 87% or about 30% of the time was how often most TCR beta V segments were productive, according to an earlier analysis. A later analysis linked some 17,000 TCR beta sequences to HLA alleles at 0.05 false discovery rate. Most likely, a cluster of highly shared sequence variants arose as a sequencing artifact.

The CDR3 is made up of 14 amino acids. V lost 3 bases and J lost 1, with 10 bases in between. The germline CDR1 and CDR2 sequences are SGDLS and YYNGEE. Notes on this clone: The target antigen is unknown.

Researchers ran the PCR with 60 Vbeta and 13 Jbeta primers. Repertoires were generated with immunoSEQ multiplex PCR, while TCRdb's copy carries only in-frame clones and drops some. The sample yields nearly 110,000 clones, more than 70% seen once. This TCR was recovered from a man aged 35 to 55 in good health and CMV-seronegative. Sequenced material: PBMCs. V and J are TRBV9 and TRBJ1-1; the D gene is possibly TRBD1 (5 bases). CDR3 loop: CASSAETANTEAFF. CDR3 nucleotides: TGTGCCAGCAGCGCCGAGACAGCGAACACTGAAGCTTTCTTT.